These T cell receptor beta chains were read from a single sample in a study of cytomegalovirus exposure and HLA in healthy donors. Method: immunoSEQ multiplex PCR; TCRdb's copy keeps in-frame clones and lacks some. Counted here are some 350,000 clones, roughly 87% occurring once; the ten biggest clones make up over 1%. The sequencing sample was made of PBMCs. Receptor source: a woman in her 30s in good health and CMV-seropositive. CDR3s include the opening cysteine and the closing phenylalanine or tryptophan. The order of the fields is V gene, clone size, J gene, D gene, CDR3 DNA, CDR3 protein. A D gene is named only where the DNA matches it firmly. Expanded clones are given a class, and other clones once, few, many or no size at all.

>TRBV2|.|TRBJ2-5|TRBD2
TGTGCCAGCAGGCCGACTAGCGGGGGGGCGGGGGAGACCCAGTACTTC
CASRPTSGGAGETQYF
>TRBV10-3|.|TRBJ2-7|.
TGTGCCATCAGTCCTGGGACTTCTCCCTCCTACGAGCAGTACTTC
CAISPGTSPSYEQYF
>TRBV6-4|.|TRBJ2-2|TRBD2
TGTGCCAGCCGGGCTAGCGGGACCGGGGAGCTGTTTTTT
CASRASGTGELFF
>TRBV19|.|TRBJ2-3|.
TGTGCCAGTAGTCCCGGGGTAATAGCGGCTAGCACAGATACGCAGTATTTT
CASSPGVIAASTDTQYF
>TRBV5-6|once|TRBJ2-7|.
TGTGCCAGCAGCCTCCAACTGGGCGAGCAGTACTTC
CASSLQLGEQYF
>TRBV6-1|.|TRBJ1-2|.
TGTGCCAGCAGTGCCGACAGTAACTATGGCTACACCTTC
CASSADSNYGYTF
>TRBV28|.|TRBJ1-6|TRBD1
TGTGCCAGCAGTCTACTCCCGGGACAGGGCCTATTAGTCAATTCACCCCTCCACTTT
CASSLLPGQGLLVNSPLHF
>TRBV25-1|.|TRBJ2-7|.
TGTGCCAGCAGTAGGGTGCACTTCGAGCAGTACTTC
CASSRVHFEQYF
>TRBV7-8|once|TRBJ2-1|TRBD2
TGTGCCAGCTTAGCGGGAGGTTCGGGCGATGAGCAGTTCTTC
CASLAGGSGDEQFF
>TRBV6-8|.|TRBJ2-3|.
TGTGCCAGCACCCCCTTGTTGGCGCCTGCCACAGATACGCAGTATTTT
CASTPLLAPATDTQYF
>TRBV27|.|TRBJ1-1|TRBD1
TGTGCCAGCAAAGAGCAGGGGGCTACGAGTGAAGCTTTCTTT
CASKEQGATSEAFF
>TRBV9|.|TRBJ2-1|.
TGTGCCAGCAGCGTAGCCCCTTTAGGGGACAATGAGCAGTTCTTC
CASSVAPLGDNEQFF
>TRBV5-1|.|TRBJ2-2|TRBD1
TGCGCCAGCAGCTTGGCTCGACAGGGCGGCACCGGGGAGCTGTTTTTT
CASSLARQGGTGELFF
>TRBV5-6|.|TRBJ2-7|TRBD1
TGTGCCAGCAGCCCTAGGACAGGGGATACCTACGAGCAGTACTTC
CASSPRTGDTYEQYF
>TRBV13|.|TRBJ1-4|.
TGTGCCAGCAGCTTGGGCAGAGGCGAAAAACTGTTTTTT
CASSLGRGEKLFF
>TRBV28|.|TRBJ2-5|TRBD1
TGTGCCAGCAGTCCCCGACAGGGTTTGGGAGAGACCCAGTACTTC
CASSPRQGLGETQYF
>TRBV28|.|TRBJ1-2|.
TGTGCCAGCATGGGTGACAGTCTCTATGGCTACACCTTC
CASMGDSLYGYTF
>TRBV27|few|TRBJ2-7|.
TGTGCCAGCAGGTCAGGGTCTGGGTTCTACGAGCAGTACTTC
CASRSGSGFYEQYF
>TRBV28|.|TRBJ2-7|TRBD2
TGTGCCACCCACGGGCTAGCGGTAGAACCGAGGGGGCAGTACTTC
CATHGLAVEPRGQYF
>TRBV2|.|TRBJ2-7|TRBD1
TGTGCCAGCAGTGAACCCGGGACAGGGTACTCCTACGAGCAGTACTTC
CASSEPGTGYSYEQYF